This T cell receptor (beta chain) was recovered during a study of OX40 agonist ivuxolimab in advanced cancers. Study at large: The patients got ivuxolimab, which is an agonistic anti-OX40 (CD134) antibody. Mean age about 60 years, range 23 to 79; around 80% male. Whole-study results and caveats: At 0.1 to 3.0 mg/kg and by week 6, CD4+ and CD8+ T cells in the blood had expanded clonally. Relative to CD4+, CD8+ T cells held more expanded clones on average.

Trimming stripped 4 bases from V and 0 bases from J, with 10 bases between. Germline values: CDR1 SNHLY, CDR2 FYNNEI. The CDR3 spans 16 residues. TCRdb's table, derived via immunoSEQ multiplex PCR, lists solely in-frame clones and lacks some. The sample has approximately 74,000 clones, around 91% seen once. Points on this clone: What it binds is not known.

The sample was CD4+ or CD8+ T cells sorted from blood, taken in a trial of the OX40 agonist ivuxolimab. This rearrangement joins TRBV2 to TRBJ1-6; possibly TRBD1 for D (5 bases). The source is an adult with an advanced solid tumor such as melanoma, head and neck, liver or kidney cancer. CDR3 nucleotide sequence: TGTGCCAGCAGTGGGGCAGGGAGCTCCTATAATTCACCCCTCCACTTT. Translating it yields CASSGAGSSYNSPLHF.